A selection of T cell receptor beta chains follows, all from one sample in a study of T cell changes during pregnancy in multiple sclerosis. Here immunoSEQ multiplex PCR was the method, and the copy in TCRdb shows in-frame clones only, minus some. Counted here are roughly 87,000 clones, 91% occurring once; the ten biggest clones make up 3.5%. The sequencing used PBMCs, collected in the first trimester of pregnancy. The receptors originated from a female donor in good health, serving as a control in a pregnancy study. Some clones in this sample may be carry-over from other donors' samples. Each CDR3 is given with its conserved first and last residue. Fields, in order: J gene, D gene, V gene, clone size, CDR3 DNA, CDR3 protein. D genes are given only for firm matches. Expanded clones are given a class, and other clones once, few, many or no size at all.

TRBJ1-2 . TRBV5-1 once TGCGCCAGCAGCTTGGTGGCAGGCCAAGCCCAGTTTAACTATGGCTACACCTTC CASSLVAGQAQFNYGYTF
TRBJ2-1 TRBD2 TRBV15 . TGTGCCACCAGCAGAGATCGGGTAGCGGGGGAAAATGAGCAGTTCTTC CATSRDRVAGENEQFF
TRBJ1-1 . TRBV19 . TGTGCCAGTAATCTGCGATCGAACACTGAAGCTTTCTTT CASNLRSNTEAFF
TRBJ1-2 . TRBV5-4 . TGTGCCAGCAGCAGGGGAGGCTATGGCTACACCTTC CASSRGGYGYTF
TRBJ2-3 . TRBV7-6 . TGTGCCAGCAGTCTCGCCCCCAGGTCCACAGATACGCAGTATTTT CASSLAPRSTDTQYF
TRBJ2-5 TRBD2 TRBV7-2 . TGTGCCAGCACCCCCGGCTGGGAGGCGGGGGAAGGCGGGACCCAGTACTTC CASTPGWEAGEGGTQYF
TRBJ1-2 . TRBV10-3 . TGTGCCATCAGTGAGTTACAGGGAGCTCCCAACTATGGCTACACCTTC CAISELQGAPNYGYTF
TRBJ2-2 . TRBV15 . TGTGCCACCAGCAGACACAGGCCCGGGGAGCTGTTTTTT CATSRHRPGELFF
TRBJ2-2 TRBD2 TRBV5-4 . TGTGCCAGCAGCCGAGGGGGGACTAGCGGGGGCTCAGGCGGGGAGCTGTTTTTT CASSRGGTSGGSGGELFF
TRBJ1-4 . TRBV4-3 . TGCGCCAGCAGCCGAATCAGACAGATGAATGAAAAACTGTTTTTT CASSRIRQMNEKLFF
TRBJ2-5 TRBD2 TRBV27 . TGTGCCAGCAGACTAGCGGGAGCGGAGACCCAGTACTTC CASRLAGAETQYF
TRBJ1-4 . TRBV5-1 once TGCGCCAGCAGCTTGGGGCAGGGTGGAGAAAAACTGTTTTTT CASSLGQGGEKLFF
TRBJ2-5 . TRBV27 once TGTGCCAGCAGTTTCCGGGGGAACCAAGAGACCCAGTACTTC CASSFRGNQETQYF
TRBJ2-2 . TRBV1 . TGCACCAGCAGCCAAGAAGGCGGGAAAAACACCGGGGAGCTGTTTTTT CTSSQEGGKNTGELFF
TRBJ1-5 TRBD1 TRBV28 . TGTGCCAGCAGCTCGCAGGGGGCTCAGCCCCAGCATTTT CASSSQGAQPQHF
TRBJ1-1 . TRBV29-1 . TGCAGCGTTCGTCCCGGGTTGGACACTGAAGCTTTCTTT CSVRPGLDTEAFF
TRBJ1-6 . TRBV5-1 . TGCGCCAGCAGCCCCCGACAGGACCGATACTATAATTCACCCCTCCACTTT CASSPRQDRYYNSPLHF
TRBJ2-3 TRBD2 TRBV10-1 once TGCGCCAGCAGTGAGGCAGGACTAGATACAGATACGCAGTATTTT CASSEAGLDTDTQYF
TRBJ2-7 TRBD2 TRBV19 . TGTGCCACTCCACCCCGGCCGACTAGCGGGAGGCCCTACGAGCAGTACTTC CATPPRPTSGRPYEQYF
TRBJ2-7 . TRBV6-5 . TGTGCCAGCAGTTACTCGACAGAGAACTACGAGCAGTACTTC CASSYSTENYEQYF
TRBJ1-5 . TRBV4-2 few TGTGCCAGCAGCCAAGATGCTATTAGCAATCAGCCCCAGCATTTT CASSQDAISNQPQHF
TRBJ2-7 TRBD2 TRBV4-1 . TGCGCCAGCAGCCTAATGGGACTAGCGGGAGCCTACGAGCAGTACTTC CASSLMGLAGAYEQYF
TRBJ1-5 . TRBV29-1 . TGCAGCGTTGGATCCGGTAGCAATCAGCCCCAGCATTTT CSVGSGSNQPQHF
TRBJ2-1 . TRBV28 . TGTGCCAGCTTGGAAGGGGATGCCTACAATGAGCAGTTCTTC CASLEGDAYNEQFF
TRBJ1-5 . TRBV19 . TGTGCCAGTAGTATAACCCCCGGGACAAACTATCAGCCCCAGCATTTT CASSITPGTNYQPQHF
TRBJ2-5 TRBD1 TRBV19 once TGTGCCAGTAGTACTGGGACAGGGAGTGGGGAAGAGACCCAGTACTTC CASSTGTGSGEETQYF
TRBJ1-4 . TRBV15 once TGTGCCACCAGTCCCTCGGGTGAAGGAAAACTGTTTTTT CATSPSGEGKLFF
TRBJ1-2 . TRBV6-5 . TGTGCCAGCAGTTACGTGGGCCGCTATGGCTACACCTTC CASSYVGRYGYTF
TRBJ2-1 TRBD1 TRBV11-3 . TGTGCCAGCAGCACTTGGACAGGGCCCTACAATGAGCAGTTCTTC CASSTWTGPYNEQFF
TRBJ2-5 . TRBV6-5 . TGTGCCAGCACCCGTGGGGGGCAAGAGACCCAGTACTTC CASTRGGQETQYF
TRBJ1-2 . TRBV6-6 few TGTGCCAGCAGTCGCCGGGGGGGTGGCTACACCTTC CASSRRGGGYTF
TRBJ2-6 . TRBV28 . TGTGCCAGCAGGAGTTGGACAGCCTCTGGGGCCAACGTCCTGACTTTC CASRSWTASGANVLTF
TRBJ2-5 TRBD1 TRBV7-2 . TGTGCCAGCAGCGCGACAGGGCTGGGAGAGACCCAGTACTTC CASSATGLGETQYF
TRBJ2-5 . TRBV28 . TGTGCCAGCAGTAGCGAGACCCAGTACTTC CASSSETQYF
TRBJ2-1 . TRBV15 . TGTGCCACCAGCAGAGAAGCGAGTTACAATGAGCAGTTCTTC CATSREASYNEQFF
TRBJ1-1 TRBD1 TRBV15 . TGTGCCACCAGCAGGGGAGGACAGGGGTTACTTGGAGCTTTCTTT CATSRGGQGLLGAFF
TRBJ1-6 . TRBV1 . TGCACCAGCAGCCAAGCCTCCCGAGGGGGCCATTCACCCCTCCACTTT CTSSQASRGGHSPLHF
TRBJ2-1 TRBD2 TRBV6-4 few TGTGCCAGTGGGACGGGCCTAGCGGGAGACGAGCAGTTCTTC CASGTGLAGDEQFF
TRBJ1-6 TRBD1 TRBV19 . TGTGCCAGTAGCGCAGGACAGGGCGGGCGATCACCCCTCCACTTT CASSAGQGGRSPLHF
TRBJ1-2 . TRBV21-1 once TGTGCCAGCAGCAAAGTGTCGGAAGGAGAGGGCTACACCTTC CASSKVSEGEGYTF
TRBJ2-5 . TRBV5-1 . TGCGCCAGCAGCTCATCAGGGGCGGGTGAGACCCAGTACTTC CASSSSGAGETQYF
TRBJ2-2 . TRBV18 . TGTGCCAGCTCCCCGGTCGCGAACACCGGGGAGCTGTTTTTT CASSPVANTGELFF
TRBJ2-3 TRBD2 TRBV10-3 . TGTGCCATCAGTGAGTCGAAGTGGGGGGGGACAGATACGCAGTATTTT CAISESKWGGTDTQYF
TRBJ2-1 TRBD2 TRBV2 once TGTGCCAGCAGTGAATATGCGGGGGGACGCAATGAGCAGTTCTTC CASSEYAGGRNEQFF
TRBJ2-1 TRBD1 TRBV4-1 . TGCGCCAGCAGCACCACCGGGACAGGGGTTTACAATGAGCAGTTCTTC CASSTTGTGVYNEQFF
TRBJ2-2 . TRBV11-2 . TGTGCCAGCAGCTGGGATGCGGGATCCGGGGAGCTGTTTTTT CASSWDAGSGELFF
TRBJ1-2 . TRBV28 . TGTGCCAGCAGCCGGACACTTAACTATGGCTACACCTTC CASSRTLNYGYTF
TRBJ1-1 . TRBV5-6 . TGTGCCAGCAGCCATCCAGGGGCTGAAGCTTTCTTT CASSHPGAEAFF